The rows below give T cell receptor beta chains drawn from one sample of a study of human versus mouse CDR3 diversity and MHC coevolution. Sequenced by immunoSEQ multiplex PCR; TCRdb stores in-frame clones only, minus some. The sample contains about 81,000 clones, approximately 92% of which appear only once. The sequencing sample was made of naive CD4+ T cells from blood. Receptors originate from a person aged 30 to 69 in good health. CDR3s include the opening cysteine and the closing phenylalanine or tryptophan. A D gene is named only where the DNA matches it firmly. Rows give clone size only sometimes, using once, few, many, or a class for an expanded clone.

size	D	J	V	CDR3	DNA
NA	NA	TRBJ1-5	TRBV30	CAWSARTASNQPQHF	TGTGCCTGGAGTGCCAGGACAGCTAGCAATCAGCCCCAGCATTTT
NA	TRBD2	TRBJ2-1	TRBV5-1	CASSLMRLAGGYNEQFF	TGCGCCAGCAGCTTAATGCGACTAGCGGGAGGTTACAATGAGCAGTTCTTC
NA	NA	TRBJ2-7	TRBV6-5	CASSYLSEQYF	TGTGCCAGCAGCTACTTGAGCGAGCAGTACTTC
NA	NA	TRBJ1-1	TRBV7-3	CASSLRRPSAEAFF	TGTGCCAGCAGCTTAAGGCGGCCTTCGGCTGAAGCTTTCTTT
NA	NA	TRBJ1-1	TRBV6-5	CASSYGSFGQTTEAFF	TGTGCCAGCAGTTACGGGAGTTTCGGGCAGACCACTGAAGCTTTCTTT
NA	NA	TRBJ2-7	TRBV28	CASSSDTYEQYF	TGTGCCAGCAGCTCGGACACCTACGAGCAGTACTTC
NA	NA	TRBJ2-1	TRBV2	CASRLANEQFF	TGTGCCAGTCGACTCGCGAATGAGCAGTTCTTC
NA	TRBD1	TRBJ2-7	TRBV5-1	CASSLPQGDNYEQYF	TGCGCCAGCAGCTTACCCCAGGGGGACAACTACGAGCAGTACTTC
NA	TRBD1	TRBJ2-5	TRBV7-2	CASSYWTGQETQYF	TGTGCCAGCAGCTACTGGACAGGGCAAGAGACCCAGTACTTC
NA	TRBD2	TRBJ2-7	TRBV7-6	CASSFTSGPSYEQYF	TGTGCCAGCAGCTTCACTAGCGGCCCTTCCTACGAGCAGTACTTC
NA	TRBD1	TRBJ2-3	TRBV27	CASSSGQGAFTDTQYF	TGTGCCAGCAGTTCGGGACAGGGGGCCTTTACAGATACGCAGTATTTT
NA	NA	TRBJ2-1	TRBV7-7	CASSALLRNEQFF	TGTGCCAGCAGCGCCCTACTAAGAAATGAGCAGTTCTTC
NA	NA	TRBJ2-3	TRBV11-3	CASSSGGFLGTQYF	TGTGCCAGCAGCTCCGGCGGCTTCCTCGGAACGCAGTATTTT
NA	TRBD2	TRBJ2-3	TRBV28	CASSSGLGGDTQYF	TGTGCCAGCAGCTCGGGACTAGGAGGAGATACGCAGTATTTT
NA	NA	TRBJ2-3	TRBV27	CASSLEVDFRGTDTQYF	TGTGCCAGCAGTTTAGAGGTCGACTTCCGGGGGACAGATACGCAGTATTTT
few	NA	TRBJ2-1	TRBV19	CASSFPFPSSAYNEQFF	TGTGCCAGTAGTTTCCCCTTTCCCTCGAGCGCCTACAATGAGCAGTTCTTC
once	TRBD1	TRBJ1-2	TRBV6-5	CAIADLDRSNYGYTF	TGTGCCATCGCGGACCTGGACAGGAGTAACTATGGCTACACCTTC
NA	NA	TRBJ1-1	TRBV14	CASSFRGTSHLNTEAFF	TGTGCCAGCAGCTTTCGAGGGACATCCCATCTGAACACTGAAGCTTTCTTT
NA	TRBD2	TRBJ2-1	TRBV5-4	CASRTGLAGYNEQFF	TGTGCCAGCAGGACGGGACTAGCGGGGTACAATGAGCAGTTCTTC
NA	NA	TRBJ1-2	TRBV7-2	CASSLREANYGYTF	TGTGCCAGCAGCTTACGAGAAGCTAACTATGGCTACACCTTC
NA	NA	TRBJ2-7	TRBV6-6	CASSYSIGGSYEQYF	TGTGCCAGCAGTTACTCGATAGGGGGCTCCTACGAGCAGTACTTC
NA	NA	TRBJ2-7	TRBV7-2	CASSFRRGLTYEQYF	TGTGCCAGCAGCTTTCGGCGGGGCCTCACCTACGAGCAGTACTTC
NA	TRBD2	TRBJ2-3	TRBV18	CASSPPSSSGNTDTQYF	TGTGCCAGCTCACCGCCGTCGTCTAGCGGAAACACAGATACGCAGTATTTT
NA	TRBD1	TRBJ1-5	TRBV5-6	CASSRRDSKRGPQHF	TGTGCCAGCAGCCGAAGGGACAGCAAACGGGGGCCCCAGCATTTT
NA	NA	TRBJ2-1	TRBV20-1	CSARENEQFF	TGCAGTGCCCGGGAGAATGAGCAGTTCTTC
NA	NA	TRBJ1-2	TRBV20-1	CSAQANYGYTF	TGCAGTGCGCAGGCTAACTATGGCTACACCTTC